This T cell receptor beta chain was captured by sequencing in a study of T cell changes during pregnancy in multiple sclerosis. This CDR3 comprises 17 residues. The ends lost 3 bases at V and 0 bases at J; junction bases unmatched: 9. CDR1 is MNHNS and CDR2 is SASEGT in the germline V gene. TCRdb keeps only in-frame clones here, not all; method: immunoSEQ multiplex PCR. The profile covers around 53,000 clones, with around 92% appearing a single time and about 0.6% taken by the ten largest. The input for sequencing was CD4+ T cells from peripheral blood mononuclear cells, taken after pregnancy. This receptor was identified in a female donor with multiple sclerosis, enrolled in a pregnancy study. The chain employs TRBV6-1 and TRBJ2-3; 7 nucleotides line up with TRBD2. CDR3 in amino acids: CASSDRWGLHSTDTQYF. CDR3 DNA: TGTGCCAGCAGTGATAGATGGGGACTACATAGCACAGATACGCAGTATTTT.